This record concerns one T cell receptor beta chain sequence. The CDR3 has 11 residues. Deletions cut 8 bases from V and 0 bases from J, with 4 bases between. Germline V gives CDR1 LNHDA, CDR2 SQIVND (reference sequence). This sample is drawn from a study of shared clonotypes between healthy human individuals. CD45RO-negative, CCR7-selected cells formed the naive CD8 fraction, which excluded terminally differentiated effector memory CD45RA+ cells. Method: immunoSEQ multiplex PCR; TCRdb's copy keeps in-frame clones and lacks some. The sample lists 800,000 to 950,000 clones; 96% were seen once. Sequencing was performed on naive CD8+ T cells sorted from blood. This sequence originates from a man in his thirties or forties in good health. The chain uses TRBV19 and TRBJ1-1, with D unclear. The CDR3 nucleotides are TGTGCCAGTGTTATGAACACTGAAGCTTTCTTT. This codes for CASVMNTEAFF.